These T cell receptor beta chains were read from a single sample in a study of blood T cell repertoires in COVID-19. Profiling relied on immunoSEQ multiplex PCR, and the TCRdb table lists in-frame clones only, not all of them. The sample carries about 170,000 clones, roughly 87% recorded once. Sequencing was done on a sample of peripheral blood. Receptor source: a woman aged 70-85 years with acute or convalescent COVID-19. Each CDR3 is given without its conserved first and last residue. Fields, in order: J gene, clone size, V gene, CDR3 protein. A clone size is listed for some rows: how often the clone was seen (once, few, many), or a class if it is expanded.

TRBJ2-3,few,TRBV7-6,ASRLDRGTDTQY
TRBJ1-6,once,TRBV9,ASSVAAFGPINSPLH
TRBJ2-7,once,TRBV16,ASSQFQGLTNSYEQY
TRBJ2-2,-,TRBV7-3,ASSLTRDTGELF
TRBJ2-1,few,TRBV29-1,SVPGPLAYNEQF
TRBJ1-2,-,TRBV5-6,ASSLGTAYGYT
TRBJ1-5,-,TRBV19,ASSIIGRGQPQH
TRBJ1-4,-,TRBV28,ASSLSGQGAINEKLF
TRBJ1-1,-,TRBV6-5,ASTPDRVGTEAF
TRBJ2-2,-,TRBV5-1,ASSLTDTGELF
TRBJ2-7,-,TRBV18,ASSSAPQGLAGLEQY
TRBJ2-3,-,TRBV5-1,ASSLGGRFSTDTQY
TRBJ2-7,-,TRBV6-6,ATVNQQSSYEQY
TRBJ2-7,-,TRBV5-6,ASSLVWGPTYEQY
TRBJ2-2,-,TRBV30,AWSTGLGDTGELF
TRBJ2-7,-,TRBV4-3,ASSQDVAGGYEQY
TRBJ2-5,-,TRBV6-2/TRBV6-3,ASSYGGTGGQETQY
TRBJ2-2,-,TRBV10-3,ASGAGTTSTGELF
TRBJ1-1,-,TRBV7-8,ASSRSNPNTEAF
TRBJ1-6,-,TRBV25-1,ASSGRVVGNSPLH
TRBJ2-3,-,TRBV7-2,ASSLEGLGTDTQY
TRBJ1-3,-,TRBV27,ASSLYRLEGAERNTIY
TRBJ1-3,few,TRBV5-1,ASSSGTGEGNTIY
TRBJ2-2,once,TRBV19,ASEEREVPGELF
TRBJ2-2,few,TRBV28,ASSFPGRINTGELF
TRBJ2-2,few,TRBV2,ASSSFQGPNTGELF
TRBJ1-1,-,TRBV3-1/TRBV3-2,ASSQGRTGVDEAF
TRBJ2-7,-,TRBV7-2,ASSLVTRYEQY
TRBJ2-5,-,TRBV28,ASSQTRDSLTETQY
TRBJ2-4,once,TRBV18,ASSPSIREGGNIQY
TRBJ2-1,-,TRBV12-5,ASGSPNSGTGGHYNEQF
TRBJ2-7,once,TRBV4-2,ASTWDRGSYEQY
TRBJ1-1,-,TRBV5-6,ASLTGSNTEAF
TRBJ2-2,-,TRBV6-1,ASSGWDRRRNTGELF
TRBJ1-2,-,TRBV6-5,ASRTQGNYGYT
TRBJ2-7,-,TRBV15,ATSRDRGSHSYEQY
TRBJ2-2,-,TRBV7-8,ASSPLAANTGELF
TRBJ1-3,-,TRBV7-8,ASSPHSAREAGNTIY
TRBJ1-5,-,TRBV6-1,ASSEPGRGISNQPQH
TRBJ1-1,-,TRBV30,AWSMQGNSEAF
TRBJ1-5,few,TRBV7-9,ASSPQGSNQPQH
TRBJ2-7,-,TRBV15,ATSRGADGGAYEQY
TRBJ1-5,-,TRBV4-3,ASSPNRVNQPQH
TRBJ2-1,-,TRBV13,ASSLGRGANEQF
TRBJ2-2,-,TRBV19,ASSPGLAGGRRGTGELF
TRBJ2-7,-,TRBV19,ASSPGTGRAYEQY
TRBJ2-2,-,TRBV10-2,ASKLVTGELF
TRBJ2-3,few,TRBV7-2,ASSLVTASTDTQY
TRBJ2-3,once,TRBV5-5,ASSPIRGGTDTQY
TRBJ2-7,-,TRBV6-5,ASSYSGKGSRYEQY